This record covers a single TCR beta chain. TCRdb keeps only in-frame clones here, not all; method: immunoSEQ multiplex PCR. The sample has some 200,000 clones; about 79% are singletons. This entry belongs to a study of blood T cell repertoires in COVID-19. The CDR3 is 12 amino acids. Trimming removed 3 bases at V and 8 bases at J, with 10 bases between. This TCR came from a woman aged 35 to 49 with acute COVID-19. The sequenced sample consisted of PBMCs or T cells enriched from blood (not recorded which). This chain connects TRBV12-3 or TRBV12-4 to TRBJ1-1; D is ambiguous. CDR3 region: CASSLGRLEAFF. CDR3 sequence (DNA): TGTGCCAGCAGTTTGGGCCGCTTGGAAGCTTTCTTT.